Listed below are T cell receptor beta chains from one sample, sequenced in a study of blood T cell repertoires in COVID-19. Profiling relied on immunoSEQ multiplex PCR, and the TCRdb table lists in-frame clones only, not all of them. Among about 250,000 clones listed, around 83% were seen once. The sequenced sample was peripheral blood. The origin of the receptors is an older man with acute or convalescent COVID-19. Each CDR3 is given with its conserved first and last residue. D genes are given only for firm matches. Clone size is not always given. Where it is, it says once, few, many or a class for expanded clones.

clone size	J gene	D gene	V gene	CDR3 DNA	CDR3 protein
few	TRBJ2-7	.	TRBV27	TGTGCCAGCAGTTTATTCTCTAGCTACGAGCAGTACTTC	CASSLFSSYEQYF
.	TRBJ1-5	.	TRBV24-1	TGTGCCACCAGTGAGGGGCAGGGCCTAAGGCCCCAGCATTTT	CATSEGQGLRPQHF
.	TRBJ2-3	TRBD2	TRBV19	TGTGCCAGTAGTATATCCGCTAGCGGGATTACAGATACGCAGTATTTT	CASSISASGITDTQYF
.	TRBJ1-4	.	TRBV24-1	TGTGCCACCAGTGGGCAGGGTGAAAAACTGTTTTTT	CATSGQGEKLFF
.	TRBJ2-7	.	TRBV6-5	TGTGCCAGCAGTTACTCGATGCCCGGCTCCTACGAGCAGTACTTC	CASSYSMPGSYEQYF
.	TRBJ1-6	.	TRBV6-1	TGTGCCAGCAGTGGGGGCCTCAGCTCCTATAATTCACCCCTCCACTTT	CASSGGLSSYNSPLHF
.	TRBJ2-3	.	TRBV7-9	TGTGCCAGCAGCCTCCGGACAGTACCCACAGATACGCAGTATTTT	CASSLRTVPTDTQYF
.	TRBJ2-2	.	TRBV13	TGTGCCAGCAGCAGGGACTTCAGCGCGAACACCGGGGAGCTGTTTTTT	CASSRDFSANTGELFF
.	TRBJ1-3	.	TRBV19	TGTGCCAGTAGACCCGGCGGGGGGCGAGGAAACACCATATATTTT	CASRPGGGRGNTIYF
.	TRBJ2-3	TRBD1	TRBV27	TGTGCCAGCAGGGACAGGGGGCAAAGGGATACGCAGTATTTT	CASRDRGQRDTQYF
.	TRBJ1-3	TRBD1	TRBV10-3	TGTGCCATCAGTGAGTCGAACAGGGGGCATGGAAACACCATATATTTT	CAISESNRGHGNTIYF
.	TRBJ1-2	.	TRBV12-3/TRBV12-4	TGTGCCAGCAGTTTCCGGGCCTCGGGAGGCTACACCTTC	CASSFRASGGYTF
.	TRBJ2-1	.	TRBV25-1	TGTGCCAGCAGTGTGGGACATCGTAGAGATGAGCAGTTCTTC	CASSVGHRRDEQFF
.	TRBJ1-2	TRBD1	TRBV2	TGTGCCAGCAGGGGACAGGGGCCTAACTATGGCTACACCTTC	CASRGQGPNYGYTF
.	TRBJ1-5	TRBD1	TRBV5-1	TGCGCCAGCCCTTCCGGACAGGGGATTAACCAGCCCCAGCATTTT	CASPSGQGINQPQHF
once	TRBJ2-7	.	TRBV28	TGTGCCAGCAGCCGGGGGACGTCCCCCTACGAGCAGTACTTC	CASSRGTSPYEQYF
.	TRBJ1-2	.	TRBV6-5	TGTGCCAGCAGCCAGGGGAACTATGGCTACACCTTC	CASSQGNYGYTF
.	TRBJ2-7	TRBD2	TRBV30	TGTGCCGGAACTAGCGGAGTGAAATACGAGCAGTACTTC	CAGTSGVKYEQYF
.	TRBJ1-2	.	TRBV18	TGTGCCAGCTCACCCGACAGGAACTATGGCTACACCTTC	CASSPDRNYGYTF
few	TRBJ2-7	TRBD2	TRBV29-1	TGCAGCGTTGAAGTTTGGGGGGGAACCTACGAGCAGTACTTC	CSVEVWGGTYEQYF
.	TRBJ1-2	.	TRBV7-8	TGTGCCAGCAGCTTGAACAGGGAAAGCGATGGCTACACCTTC	CASSLNRESDGYTF
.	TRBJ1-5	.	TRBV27	TGTGCCAGCAGTTTAAATTCGGTTCAGCCCCAGCATTTT	CASSLNSVQPQHF
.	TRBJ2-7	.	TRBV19	TGTGCCAGTAGTATAGGGGGGGCGACAGGGCCCTACGAGCAGTACTTC	CASSIGGATGPYEQYF
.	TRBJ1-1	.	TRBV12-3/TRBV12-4	TGTGCCAGCAGTTTAGACGGGGGCACTGAAGCTTTCTTT	CASSLDGGTEAFF
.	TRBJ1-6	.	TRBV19	TGTGCCAGTAGTGATGAGGGTAATTCACCCCTCCACTTT	CASSDEGNSPLHF
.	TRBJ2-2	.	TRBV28	TGTGCCAGCAGTTCCGGGACAAGGAACACCGGGGAGCTGTTTTTT	CASSSGTRNTGELFF
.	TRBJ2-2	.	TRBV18	TGTGCCAGCTCACCGTCAGGGAAGGGTACCGGGGAGCTGTTTTTT	CASSPSGKGTGELFF
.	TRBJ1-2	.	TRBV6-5	TGTGCCAGCAGCCTCAACCTGGAGGGCTACACCTTC	CASSLNLEGYTF
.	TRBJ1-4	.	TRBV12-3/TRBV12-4	TGTGCCAGCAGTTGGGCAGAGCGGGAAAAACTGTTTTTT	CASSWAEREKLFF
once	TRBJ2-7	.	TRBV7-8	TGTGCCAGCAGCGGCAGGGTTGCTGCCTACGAGCAGTACTTC	CASSGRVAAYEQYF
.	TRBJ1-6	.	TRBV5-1	TGCGCCAGCAGCTTGGATGGGGGCCACGGCTCCTATAATTCACCCCTCCACTTT	CASSLDGGHGSYNSPLHF
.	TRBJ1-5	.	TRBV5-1	TGCGCCAGCAGCACGGATGGACAGTTCAATCAGCCCCAGCATTTT	CASSTDGQFNQPQHF
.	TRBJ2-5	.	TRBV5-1	TGCGCCAGCAGCATAGGACACTTACAAGAGACCCAGTACTTC	CASSIGHLQETQYF
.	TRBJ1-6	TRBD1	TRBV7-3	TGTGCCAGCAGCTCCGGGACAGGGAATTCACCCCTCCACTTT	CASSSGTGNSPLHF
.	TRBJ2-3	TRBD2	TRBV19	TGTGCCAGTAGAAAGCGGGGGGCCACAGATACGCAGTATTTT	CASRKRGATDTQYF
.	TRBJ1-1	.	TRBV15	TGTGCCACCAGCAGAGATGGAGGGACTGAAGCTTTCTTT	CATSRDGGTEAFF
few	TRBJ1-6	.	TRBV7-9	TGTGCCAGCAGCCGATATGGGTCGACAGGCAATTCACCCCTCCACTTT	CASSRYGSTGNSPLHF
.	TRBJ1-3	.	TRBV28	TGTGCCAGCACAGAGGGGGGGCTCGGAAACACCATATATTTT	CASTEGGLGNTIYF
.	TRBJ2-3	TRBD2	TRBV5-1	TGCGCCAGCAGCGTGGGGGGGACTAGCACAGATACGCAGTATTTT	CASSVGGTSTDTQYF
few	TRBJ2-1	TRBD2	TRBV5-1	TGCGCCAGCAGCCTATCTAGCGGTGCCTACAATGAGCAGTTCTTC	CASSLSSGAYNEQFF
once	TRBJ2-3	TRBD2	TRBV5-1	TGCGCCAGCAGCATTAGCGGGGGGACCACAGATACGCAGTATTTT	CASSISGGTTDTQYF
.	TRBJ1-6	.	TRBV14	TGTGCCAGCAGCCAAGATTGGGGGACAAATAATTCACCCCTCCACTTT	CASSQDWGTNNSPLHF
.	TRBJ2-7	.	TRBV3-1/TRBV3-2	TGTGCCAGCAGCCCCCGGACTCAGCAGTATTACGAGCAGTACTTC	CASSPRTQQYYEQYF
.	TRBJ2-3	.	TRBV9	TGTGCCAGCAGCGTAGGTCCTAGCTACGAAGATACGCAGTATTTT	CASSVGPSYEDTQYF
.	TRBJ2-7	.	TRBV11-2	TGTGCCAGCAGCTTAGGACCAGGCACCTACGAGCAGTACTTC	CASSLGPGTYEQYF
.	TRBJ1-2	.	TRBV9	TGTGCCAGCAGCGTAGCTCCGATCGGGGACTATGGCTACACCTTC	CASSVAPIGDYGYTF
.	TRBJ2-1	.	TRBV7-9	TGTGCCAGCAGCTTGCCCGGTGAGCAGTTCTTC	CASSLPGEQFF
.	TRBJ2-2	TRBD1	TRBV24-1	TGTGCCACCAGTATGACAGGGGGTAACACCGGGGAGCTGTTTTTT	CATSMTGGNTGELFF
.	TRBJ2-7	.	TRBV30	TGTGCCTGGAGTCTTGGGGGGAAATACGAGCAGTACTTC	CAWSLGGKYEQYF
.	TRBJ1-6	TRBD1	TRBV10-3	TGTGCCATCAGGGAGACAGGGGGTTCACCCCTCCACTTT	CAIRETGGSPLHF